One and the same sample provided the 13 T cell receptor beta chains below, sequenced in a study of STAT5B mutations in CD4+ large granular lymphocyte leukemia. The protocol was immunoSEQ multiplex PCR, while the TCRdb copy is restricted to in-frame clones and leaves out a portion. The data hold 3,500 to 5,500 clones, with about four fifths observed a single time. The sequenced sample consisted of PBMCs. The receptors shown here come from a man between 65 and 80 years old with CD4+ T-cell large granular lymphocyte leukemia.

CDR3 region: CASSLDRVSRETQYF. The CDR3 nucleotides read TGTGCCAGCAGCCTGGACAGGGTGTCGCGGGAGACCCAGTACTTC. The chain joins TRBV11-2 to TRBJ2-5; 8 nucleotides match TRBD1. The length of the CDR3 is 15 residues. Germline-derived CDR1 and CDR2 are SGHAT and FQNNGV. V dropped 5 bases and J dropped 5; count of bases not matched to a gene: 10.

The chain carries TRBV19 and TRBJ1-5; 9 nucleotides align to TRBD1. V dropped 3 bases and J dropped 3; count of bases not matched to a gene: 6. From germline, CDR1 is LNHDA and CDR2 SQIVND (reference sequence). The CDR3 loop spans 16 amino acids. CDR3 sequence (DNA): TGTGCCAGTAGTATGGGGACAGGGAGGCCCAATCAGCCCCAGCATTTT. Residues: CASSMGTGRPNQPQHF. The complete variable domain, with remaining parts taken from reference TRBV19 and TRBJ1-5, reads DGGITQSPKYLFRKEGQNVTLSCEQNLNHDAMYWYRQDPGQGLRLIYYSQIVNDFQKGDIAEGYSVSREKKESFPLTVTSAQKNPTAFYLCASSMGTGRPNQPQHFGDGTRLSIL.

The rearrangement links TRBV27 to TRBJ1-3; a possible D gene is TRBD1 (6 bases). This CDR3 has 14 amino acids. The germline V gene has CDR1 MNHEY and CDR2 SMNVEV (reference sequence). Trimming removed 7 bases at V and 0 bases at J, with 10 bases between. The CDR3 sequence: CASTGGGSGNTIYF. The CDR3 DNA follows: TGTGCCAGCACTGGAGGGGGCTCTGGAAACACCATATATTTT.

The gene calls are TRBV2 and TRBJ2-5; possible D gene TRBD2, 8 bases. The CDR3 sequence is 15 residues long. V lost 4 bases and J 5 bases, leaving 17 bases between the germline ends. Germline lookup yields CDR1 SNHLY and CDR2 FYNNEI. CDR3 residues: CASSGAGRGRETQYF. CDR3 sequence (DNA): TGTGCCAGCAGTGGGGCCGGGAGGGGGCGTGAGACCCAGTACTTC.

V gene TRBV21-1 combines with J gene TRBJ2-1; no DNA check was done on the table's D call, TRBD2. TRBV21-1 counts as a pseudogene. The CDR3 is made up of 16 amino acids. The chain's CDR3 is CASSKGLTGGNNEQFF. The CDR3 DNA is TGTGCCAGCAGCAAAGGATTAACGGGGGGGAACAATGAGCAGTTCTTC.

This clone has just a few counts. The gene calls are TRBV27 and TRBJ1-5; D may be TRBD1 (6 bases). Per the germline V gene, CDR1 is MNHEY and CDR2 is SMNVEV (reference sequence). This CDR3 is built from 13 residues. Trimming took 5 bases from V and 2 from J, leaving 7 bases between them. The CDR3: CASSRQGNQPQHF. In nucleotides, the CDR3 is TGTGCCAGCAGTAGACAGGGCAATCAGCCCCAGCATTTT.

This clone occurred once. The rearrangement links TRBV7-6 to TRBJ2-1; 8 bases map to TRBD2. This CDR3 is 14 amino acids long. CDR1 and CDR2 from the germline V gene are SGHVS and FNYEAQ. V shed 1 base and J 6 bases; nucleotides not matched to a gene: 2. The CDR3 here is CASSLVGRGNEQFF. CDR3 coding DNA: TGTGCCAGCAGCTTAGTCGGGAGGGGCAATGAGCAGTTCTTC.

This chain connects TRBV25-1 to TRBJ2-5; no clear D gene. Trimming stripped 6 bases from V and 4 bases from J, with 12 bases between. Germline V gene lookup returns CDR1 MGHDK and CDR2 SYGVNS. There are 13 residues in the CDR3. DNA of the CDR3: TGTGCCAGCAGCCACTGGGGTAGAGAGACCCAGTACTTC. Translated, it gives CASSHWGRETQYF.

This chain joins TRBV5-1 and TRBJ1-3; D gene ambiguous. The CDR3 contains 16 residues. Germline V lookup: CDR1 SGHRS, CDR2 YFSETQ. V shed 4 bases and J shed 1 base, with 15 bases lying between them. CDR3 protein: CASSPSGYVSGNTIYF. CDR3 nucleotide sequence: TGCGCCAGCAGCCCTTCGGGGTATGTATCTGGAAACACCATATATTTT. The full variable domain, rest sourced from reference TRBV5-1 and TRBJ1-3, is KAGVTQTPRYLIKTRGQQVTLSCSPISGHRSVSWYQQTPGQGLQFLFEYFSETQRNKGNFPGRFSGRQFSNSRSEMNVSTLELGDSALYLCASSPSGYVSGNTIYFGEGSWLTVV.

This clone was detected only a few times. The chain carries TRBV23-1 and TRBJ1-5; D gene uncertain. TRBV23-1 is filed as an ORF, its function uncertain. V was shortened by 0 bases and J by 0 bases, with 6 bases between the two germline ends. CDR3 length: 15 amino acids. The CDR3 is CASSQSRRSNQPQHF. The CDR3 nucleotides read TGCGCCAGCAGTCAATCGCGGCGTAGCAATCAGCCCCAGCATTTT.

The genes are TRBV4-1 and TRBJ2-2; a weak D match, TRBD1 (5 bases). The V gene's germline CDR1 is MGHRA and CDR2 YSYEKL. Trimming left V 4 bases short and J 0 bases short, with 12 bases between. There are 16 residues in the CDR3. CDR3: CASSPRQRSNTGELFF. Written as DNA, the CDR3 is TGCGCCAGCAGCCCGCGACAGCGATCGAACACCGGGGAGCTGTTTTTT.

V usage is TRBV10-3 and J usage is TRBJ2-5, with TRBD1 matching over 8 bases. Germline values: CDR1 ENHRY, CDR2 SYGVKD. The ends lost 8 bases at V and 1 base at J; junction bases unmatched: 9. The CDR3 sequence is 15 residues long. The CDR3 DNA follows: TGTGCCATCGCGCAGGGGGCTGGTGGCCAAGAGACCCAGTACTTC. Its translation: CAIAQGAGGQETQYF.

The chain carries TRBV30 and TRBJ2-1, with 11 bases fitting TRBD2. The J segment lost 1 base and the V segment lost 2 bases, leaving 1 base of the junction unmatched. The germline V gene encodes CDR1 GTSNPN and CDR2 SVGIG (reference sequence). This CDR3 contains 15 residues. CDR3 nucleotide sequence: TGTGCCTGGAGTTGGACTAGCGGGTCCTACAATGAGCAGTTCTTC. Amino acid sequence: CAWSWTSGSYNEQFF.